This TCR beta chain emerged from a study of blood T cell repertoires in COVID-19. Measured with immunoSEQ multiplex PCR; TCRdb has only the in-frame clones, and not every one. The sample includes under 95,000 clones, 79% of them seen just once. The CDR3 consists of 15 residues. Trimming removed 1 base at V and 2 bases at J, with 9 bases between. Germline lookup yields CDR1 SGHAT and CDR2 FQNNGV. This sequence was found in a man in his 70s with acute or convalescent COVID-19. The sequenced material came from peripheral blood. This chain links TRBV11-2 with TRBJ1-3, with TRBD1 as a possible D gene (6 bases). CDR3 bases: TGTGCCAGCAGCTTAGGACAGGAGACTGGAAACACCATATATTTT. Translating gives CASSLGQETGNTIYF.